This T cell receptor beta chain stems from a study of shared clonotypes between healthy human individuals. Study overall: The composition of the donors was a couple of women and a few men aged 18 to 49. Study observations and caveats: In having few donors, the study represented limited genetic and exposure-history diversity. Sampling used blood alone; tissue repertoires probably differ.

Remarks on this clone: Its antigen remains unidentified.

This CDR3 is 14 amino acids long. Looked up from germline, CDR1 is GTSNPN and CDR2 is SVGIG (reference sequence). Trimming took 2 bases from V and 5 from J; bases not matched to a gene: 6. Tens of thousands of T cell genomes, or around 290 ng DNA, went into replicate PCRs of unsorted PBMC. Libraries were prepared by immunoSEQ multiplex PCR; TCRdb keeps only in-frame clonotypes and omits some of them. The table records hundreds of thousands of clones, roughly three quarters of them present only once. This chain joins TRBV30 and TRBJ2-7; TRBD2 matches 10 bases. The sequencing sample was made of PBMCs. This receptor was obtained from a woman aged 40 to 55 in good health. Some clones in this sample may be carry-over from other donors' samples. Written as DNA, the CDR3 is TGTGCCTGGAGTCGTAGCGGGAGGCTCCACGAGCAGTACTTC. This gives the protein CAWSRSGRLHEQYF.